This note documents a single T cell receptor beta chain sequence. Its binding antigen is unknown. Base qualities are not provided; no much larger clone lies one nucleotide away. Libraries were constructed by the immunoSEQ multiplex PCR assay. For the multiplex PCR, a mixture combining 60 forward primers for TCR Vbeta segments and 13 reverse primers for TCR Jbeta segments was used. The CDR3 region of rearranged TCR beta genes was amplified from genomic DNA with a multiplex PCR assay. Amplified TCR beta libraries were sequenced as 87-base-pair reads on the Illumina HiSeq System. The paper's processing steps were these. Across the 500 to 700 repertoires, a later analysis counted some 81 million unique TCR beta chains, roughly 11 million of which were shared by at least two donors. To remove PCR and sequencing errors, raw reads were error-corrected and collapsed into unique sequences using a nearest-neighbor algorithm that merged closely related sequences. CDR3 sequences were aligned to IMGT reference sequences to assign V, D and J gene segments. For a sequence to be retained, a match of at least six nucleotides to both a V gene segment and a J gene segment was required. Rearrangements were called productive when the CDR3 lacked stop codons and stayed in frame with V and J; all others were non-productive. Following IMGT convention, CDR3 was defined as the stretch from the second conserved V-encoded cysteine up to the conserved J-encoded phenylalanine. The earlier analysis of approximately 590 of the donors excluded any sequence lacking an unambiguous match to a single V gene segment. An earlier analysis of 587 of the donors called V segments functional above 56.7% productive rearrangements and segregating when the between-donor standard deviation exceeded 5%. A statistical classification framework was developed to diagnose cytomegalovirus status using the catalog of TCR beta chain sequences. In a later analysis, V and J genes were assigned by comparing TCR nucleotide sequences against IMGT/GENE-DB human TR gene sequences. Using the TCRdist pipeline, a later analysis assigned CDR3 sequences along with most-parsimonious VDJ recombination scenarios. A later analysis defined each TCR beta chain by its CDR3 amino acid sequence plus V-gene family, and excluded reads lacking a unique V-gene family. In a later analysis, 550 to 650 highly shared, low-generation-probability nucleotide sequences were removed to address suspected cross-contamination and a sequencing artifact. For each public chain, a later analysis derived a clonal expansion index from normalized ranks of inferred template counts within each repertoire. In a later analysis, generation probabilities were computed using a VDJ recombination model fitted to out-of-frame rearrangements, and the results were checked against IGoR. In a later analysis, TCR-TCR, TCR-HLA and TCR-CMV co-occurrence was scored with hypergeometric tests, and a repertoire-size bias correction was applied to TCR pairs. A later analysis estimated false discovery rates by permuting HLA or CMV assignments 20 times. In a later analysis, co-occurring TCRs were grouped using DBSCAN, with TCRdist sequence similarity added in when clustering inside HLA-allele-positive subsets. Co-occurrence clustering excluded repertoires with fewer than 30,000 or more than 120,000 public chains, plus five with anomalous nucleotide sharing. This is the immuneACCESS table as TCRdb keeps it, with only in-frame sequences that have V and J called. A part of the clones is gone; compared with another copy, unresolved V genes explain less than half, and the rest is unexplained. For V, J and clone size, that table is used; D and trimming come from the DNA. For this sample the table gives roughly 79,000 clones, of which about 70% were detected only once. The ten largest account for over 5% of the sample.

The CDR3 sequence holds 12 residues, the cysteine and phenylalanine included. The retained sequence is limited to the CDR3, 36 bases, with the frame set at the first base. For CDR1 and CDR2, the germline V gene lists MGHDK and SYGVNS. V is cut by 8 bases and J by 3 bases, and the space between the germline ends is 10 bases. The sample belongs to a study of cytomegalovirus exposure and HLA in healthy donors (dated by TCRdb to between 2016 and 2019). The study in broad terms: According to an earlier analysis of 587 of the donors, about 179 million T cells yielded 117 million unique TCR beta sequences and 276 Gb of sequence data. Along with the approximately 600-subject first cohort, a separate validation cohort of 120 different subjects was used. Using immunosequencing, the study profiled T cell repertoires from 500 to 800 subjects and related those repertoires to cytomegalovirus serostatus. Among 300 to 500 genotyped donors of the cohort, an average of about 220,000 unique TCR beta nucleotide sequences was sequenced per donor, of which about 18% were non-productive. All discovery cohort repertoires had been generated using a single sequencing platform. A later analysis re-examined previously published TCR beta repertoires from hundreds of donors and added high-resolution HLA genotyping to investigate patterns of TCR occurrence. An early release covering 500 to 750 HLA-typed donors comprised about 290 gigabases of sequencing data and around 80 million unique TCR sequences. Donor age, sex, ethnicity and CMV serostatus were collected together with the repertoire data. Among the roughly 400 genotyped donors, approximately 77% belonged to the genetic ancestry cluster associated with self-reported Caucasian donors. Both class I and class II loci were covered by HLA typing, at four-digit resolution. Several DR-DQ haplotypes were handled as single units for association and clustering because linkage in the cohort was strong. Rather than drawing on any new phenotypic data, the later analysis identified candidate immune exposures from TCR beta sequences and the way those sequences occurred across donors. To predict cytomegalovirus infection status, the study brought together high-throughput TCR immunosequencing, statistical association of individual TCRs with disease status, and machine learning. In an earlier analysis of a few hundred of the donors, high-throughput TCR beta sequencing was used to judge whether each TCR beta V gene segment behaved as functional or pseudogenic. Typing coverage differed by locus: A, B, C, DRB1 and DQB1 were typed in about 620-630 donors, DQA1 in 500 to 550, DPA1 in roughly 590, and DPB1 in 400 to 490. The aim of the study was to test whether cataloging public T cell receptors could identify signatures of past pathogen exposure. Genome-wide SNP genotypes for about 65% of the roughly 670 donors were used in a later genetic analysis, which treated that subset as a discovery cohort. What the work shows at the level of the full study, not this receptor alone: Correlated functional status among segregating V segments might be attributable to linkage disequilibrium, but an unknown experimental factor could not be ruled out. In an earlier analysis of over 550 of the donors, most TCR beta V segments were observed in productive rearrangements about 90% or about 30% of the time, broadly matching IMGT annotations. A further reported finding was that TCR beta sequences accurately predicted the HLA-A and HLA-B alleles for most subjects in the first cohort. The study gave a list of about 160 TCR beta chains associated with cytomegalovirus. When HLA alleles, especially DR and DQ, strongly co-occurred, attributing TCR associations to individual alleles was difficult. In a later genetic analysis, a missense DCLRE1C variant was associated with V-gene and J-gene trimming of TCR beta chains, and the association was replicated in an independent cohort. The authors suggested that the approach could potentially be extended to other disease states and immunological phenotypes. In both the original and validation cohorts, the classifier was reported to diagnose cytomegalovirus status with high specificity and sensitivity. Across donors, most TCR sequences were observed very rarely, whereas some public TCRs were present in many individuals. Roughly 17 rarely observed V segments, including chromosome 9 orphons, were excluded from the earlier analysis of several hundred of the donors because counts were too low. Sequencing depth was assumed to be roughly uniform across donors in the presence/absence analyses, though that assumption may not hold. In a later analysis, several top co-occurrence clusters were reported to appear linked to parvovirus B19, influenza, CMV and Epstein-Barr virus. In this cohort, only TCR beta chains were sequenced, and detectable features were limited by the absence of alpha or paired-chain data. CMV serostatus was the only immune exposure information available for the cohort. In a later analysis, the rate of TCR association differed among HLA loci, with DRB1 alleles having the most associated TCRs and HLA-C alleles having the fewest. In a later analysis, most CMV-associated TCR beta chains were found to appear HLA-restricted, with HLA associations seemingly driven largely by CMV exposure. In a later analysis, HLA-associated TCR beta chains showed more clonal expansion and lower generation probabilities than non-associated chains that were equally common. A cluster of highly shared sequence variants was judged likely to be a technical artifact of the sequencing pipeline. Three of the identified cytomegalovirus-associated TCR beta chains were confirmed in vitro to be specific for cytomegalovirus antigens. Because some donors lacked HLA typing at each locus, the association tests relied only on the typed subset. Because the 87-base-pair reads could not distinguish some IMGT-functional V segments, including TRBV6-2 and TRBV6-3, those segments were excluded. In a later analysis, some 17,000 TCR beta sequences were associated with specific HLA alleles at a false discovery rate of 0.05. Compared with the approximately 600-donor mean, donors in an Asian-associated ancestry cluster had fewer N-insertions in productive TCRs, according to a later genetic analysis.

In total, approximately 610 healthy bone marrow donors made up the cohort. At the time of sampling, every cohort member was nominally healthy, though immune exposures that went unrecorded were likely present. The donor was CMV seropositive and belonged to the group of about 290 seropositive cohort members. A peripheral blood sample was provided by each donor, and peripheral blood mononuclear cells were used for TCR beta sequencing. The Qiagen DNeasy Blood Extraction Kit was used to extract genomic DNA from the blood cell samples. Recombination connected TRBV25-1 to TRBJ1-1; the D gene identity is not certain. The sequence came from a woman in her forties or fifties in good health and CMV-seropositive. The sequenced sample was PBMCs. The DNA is TGTGCCAGCGGATCGGGGTACACTGAAGCTTTCTTT. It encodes CASGSGYTEAFF.